Below, 8 T cell receptor beta chains from the same sample are listed, as sequenced in a study of blood T cell repertoires in COVID-19. This table comes from immunoSEQ multiplex PCR, and its TCRdb copy is limited to in-frame clones, with some not included. The sample holds 45,000 to 55,000 clones; around 65% are singletons and the top ten take about 9%. Sample: peripheral blood. These receptors originate from a woman between 65 and 79 years old with acute or convalescent COVID-19.

The chain couples TRBV5-1 to TRBJ2-2, with 11 positions matching TRBD1. The CDR3 is 16 residues long. Germline CDR1 is SGHRS and CDR2 is YFSETQ. Unmatched junction bases numbered 6, after V lost 4 bases and J lost 4 bases. CDR3 loop: CASSPPGTGGTGELFF. The CDR3 region has the DNA TGCGCCAGCAGCCCGCCCGGGACAGGGGGCACCGGGGAGCTGTTTTTT.

This clone has only a few counts. The chain has TRBV28 and TRBJ2-5; tentative D call: TRBD1 (7 bases). V was shortened by 5 bases and J by 3 bases, with 16 bases between the two germline ends. Germline assignment: CDR1 MDHEN and CDR2 SYDVKM. CDR3 length: 15 amino acids. For the CDR3, the DNA is TGTGCCAGCAGTCAAGGAGGGGGCTGGGAAGAGACCCAGTACTTC. Translation: CASSQGGGWEETQYF.

This clone was counted between two and nine times. V and J are TRBV2 and TRBJ1-1; D is ambiguous. Germline V gene lookup returns CDR1 SNHLY and CDR2 FYNNEI. The CDR3 contains 13 residues. V dropped 6 bases and J dropped 0 bases, with 8 bases sitting between them. The CDR3 sequence is CASRATVNTEAFF. In DNA, the CDR3 is TGTGCCAGCAGGGCCACAGTGAACACTGAAGCTTTCTTT. The entire variable domain, with the rest obtained from reference TRBV2 and TRBJ1-1, is as follows: EPEVTQTPSHQVTQMGQEVILRCVPISNHLYFYWYRQILGQKVEFLVSFYNNEISEKSEIFDDQFSVERPDGSNFTLKIRSTKLEDSAMYFCASRATVNTEAFFGQGTRLTVV.

This clone appeared a few times. This CDR3 reads CASKPTSGRTEQYF. CDR3 in DNA: TGTGCCAGCAAACCCACTAGCGGGAGGACCGAGCAGTACTTC. This sequence joins TRBV28 and TRBJ2-7; the match to TRBD2 covers 12 bases. Trimming took 7 bases from V and 6 from J; bases not matched to a gene: 7. This CDR3 comprises 14 residues. Germline loops: CDR1 MDHEN, CDR2 SYDVKM.

The chain couples TRBV9 to TRBJ2-2; D possibly corresponds to TRBD2 (5 bases). V shed 4 bases and J shed 4 bases, with 17 bases lying between them. CDR1 is SGDLS and CDR2 is YYNGEE in the germline V gene. The CDR3 sequence is 16 residues long. The CDR3 here is CASSLPSGRGTGELFF. DNA of the CDR3: TGTGCCAGCAGCCTACCTTCGGGTCGGGGCACCGGGGAGCTGTTTTTT.

The chain uses TRBV6-6 and TRBJ2-7, with 13 bases that match TRBD2. The V segment lost 7 bases and the J segment 7 bases; nucleotides outside the gene matches: 4. The CDR3 runs to 13 residues. The germline CDR1 and CDR2 sequences are MNHNY and SVGAGI (reference sequence). This CDR3 reads CASTGLAGSEQYF. In DNA form, the CDR3 reads TGTGCCAGCACGGGACTAGCGGGGAGTGAGCAGTACTTC.

The chain joins TRBV12-3 or TRBV12-4 to TRBJ2-3; possibly TRBD2 for D (6 bases). Trimming cost V 5 bases and J 4 bases, with 10 bases left between them. This CDR3 has 13 amino acids. CDR3 nucleotides: TGTGCCAGCAGTCCCCGGGAGCCAGATACGCAGTATTTT. Translation gives CASSPREPDTQYF.

The V gene is TRBV19, the J gene TRBJ2-1, with 10 bases aligning to TRBD2. Germline V CDR1 and CDR2: LNHDA, SQIVND (reference sequence). V trimming: 3 bases; J trimming: 5 bases; junction bases outside the gene matches: 4. The CDR3 covers 15 residues. The CDR3 is CASSMELAGNNEQFF. CDR3 DNA: TGTGCCAGTAGTATGGAACTAGCGGGAAACAATGAGCAGTTCTTC.